This TCR beta chain is drawn from a study of identical twins. Study-level results: Zero-insertion findings could be partly confounded by invariant cells (MAIT and iNKT cells).

Note on this clonotype: Antigen specificity is unknown.

TCRdb re-analysed the 5' RACE reads in MiXCR, keeping a single row per CDR3 protein. The repertoire holds roughly 630,000 distinct CDR3 sequences, with 7.1% as singletons. Germline-derived CDR1 and CDR2 are SGHDN and FVKESK. This CDR3 comprises 15 residues. Deletions cut 0 bases from V and 6 bases from J, with 11 bases between. This same sample was also part of a study on yellow fever vaccine responses in identical twins.

This receptor was taken from a young woman in good health. The chain joins TRBV14 to TRBJ2-2, with a weak D call TRBD2 (6 bases). Specimen: PBMCs. CDR3 sequence reads: CASSQDSLAPGELFF. Here the CDR3 DNA reads TGTGCCAGCAGCCAAGATAGTCTAGCGCCCGGGGAGCTGTTTTTT.